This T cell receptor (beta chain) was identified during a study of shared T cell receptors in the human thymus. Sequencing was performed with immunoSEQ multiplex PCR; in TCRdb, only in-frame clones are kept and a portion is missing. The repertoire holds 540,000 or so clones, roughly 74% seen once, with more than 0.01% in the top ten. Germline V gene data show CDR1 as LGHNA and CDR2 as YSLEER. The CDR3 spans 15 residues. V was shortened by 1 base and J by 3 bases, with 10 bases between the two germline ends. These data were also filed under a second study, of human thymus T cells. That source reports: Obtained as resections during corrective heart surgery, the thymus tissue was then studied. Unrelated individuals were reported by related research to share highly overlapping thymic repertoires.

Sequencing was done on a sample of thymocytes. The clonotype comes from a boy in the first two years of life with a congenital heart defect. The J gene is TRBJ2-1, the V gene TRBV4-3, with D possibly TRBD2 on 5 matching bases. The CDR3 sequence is CASSQVAGDYNEQFF. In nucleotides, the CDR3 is TGCGCCAGCAGCCAAGTTGCCGGGGACTACAATGAGCAGTTCTTC.